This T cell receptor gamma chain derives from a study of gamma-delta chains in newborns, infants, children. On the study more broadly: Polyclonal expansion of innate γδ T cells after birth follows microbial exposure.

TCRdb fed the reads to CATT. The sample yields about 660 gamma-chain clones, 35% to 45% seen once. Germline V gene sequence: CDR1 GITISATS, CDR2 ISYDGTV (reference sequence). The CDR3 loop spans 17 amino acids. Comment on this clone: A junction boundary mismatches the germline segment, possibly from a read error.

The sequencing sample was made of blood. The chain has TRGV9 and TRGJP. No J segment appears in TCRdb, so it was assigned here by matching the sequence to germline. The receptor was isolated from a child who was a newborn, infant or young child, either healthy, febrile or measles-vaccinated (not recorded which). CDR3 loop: CAVWEVRSELGKKIKVF. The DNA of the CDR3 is TGTGCCGTGTGGGAGGTGCGTTCAGAGTTGGGCAAAAAAATCAAGGTATTT.